Sequencing of this TCR beta chain was carried out in a study of cytomegalovirus exposure and HLA in healthy donors. 13 Jbeta primers and 60 Vbeta primers were used for the PCR. Profiling relied on immunoSEQ multiplex PCR, and the TCRdb table lists in-frame clones only, not all of them. The table shows 150,000 to 200,000 clones, with around 81% occurring only once. Germline V lookup: CDR1 LNHDA, CDR2 SQIVND (reference sequence). This CDR3 comprises 16 residues. Trimming pared 8 bases from V and 3 bases from J, leaving 20 bases between. This sequence was found in a middle-aged woman in good health and CMV-seronegative. The sequenced sample was PBMCs. The chain has TRBV19 and TRBJ1-5, with D perhaps TRBD1 (6 bases). The CDR3 nucleotides read TGTGCCAGTCAACAGGGAACCTTCCCTTACAATCAGCCCCAGCATTTT. Translation: CASQQGTFPYNQPQHF.